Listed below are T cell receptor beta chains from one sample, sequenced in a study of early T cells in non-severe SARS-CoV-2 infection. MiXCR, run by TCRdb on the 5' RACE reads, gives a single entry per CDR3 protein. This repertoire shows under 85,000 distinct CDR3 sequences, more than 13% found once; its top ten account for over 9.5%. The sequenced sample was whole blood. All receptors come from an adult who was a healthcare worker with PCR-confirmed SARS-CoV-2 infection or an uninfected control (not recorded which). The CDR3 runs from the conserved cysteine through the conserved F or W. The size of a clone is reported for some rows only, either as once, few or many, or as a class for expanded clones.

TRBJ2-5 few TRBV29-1 CSVAVSPQETQYF
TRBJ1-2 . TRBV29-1 CSVWGGVSGYTF
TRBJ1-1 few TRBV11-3 CASSSRNTEAFF
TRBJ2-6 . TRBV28 CASGPLGPTSGANVLTF
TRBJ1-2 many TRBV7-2 CASSSQTGKQYGYTF
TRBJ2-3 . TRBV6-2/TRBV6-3 CASSDFTGATDTQYF
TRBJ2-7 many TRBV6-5 CASTNTDSYEQYF
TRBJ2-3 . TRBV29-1 CSVAPRTGSSDTQYF
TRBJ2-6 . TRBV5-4 CASSLDRGANVLTF
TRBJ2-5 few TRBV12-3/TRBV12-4 CASSLGLAGTETQYF
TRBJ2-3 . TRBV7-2 CASSTGPGTDTQYF
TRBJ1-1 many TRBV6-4 CASRQQGVGSTEAFF
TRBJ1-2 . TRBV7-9 CASSLAEGIYGYTF
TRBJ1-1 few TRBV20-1 CSAHMANTEAFF
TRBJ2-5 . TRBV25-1 CASSEGLGHQETQYF
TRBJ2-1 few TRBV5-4 CASSFTSGGGNEQFF
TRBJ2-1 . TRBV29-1 CSGATGGLNEQFF
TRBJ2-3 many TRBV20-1 CSASGGDRVHIDTQYF
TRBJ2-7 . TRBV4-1 CASSERQGSYEQYF
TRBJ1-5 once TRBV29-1 CSASLGGGDQPQHF
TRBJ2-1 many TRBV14 CASSQVTSGPQGQFF
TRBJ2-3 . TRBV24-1 CATSPGTGTQYF
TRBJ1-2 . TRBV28 CASGQFYGYTF
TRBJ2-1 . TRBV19 CASSIRRGLGLSYNEQFF
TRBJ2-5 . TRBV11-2 CASSLWGTQYF
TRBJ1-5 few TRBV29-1 CSVSGGSDQPQHF
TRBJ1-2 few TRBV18 CASSPVENYGYTF
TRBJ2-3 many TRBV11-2 CASSPGLNTQYF
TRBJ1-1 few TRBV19 CASNLRSNTEAFF
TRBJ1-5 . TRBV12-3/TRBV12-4 CASSFTASNQPQHF
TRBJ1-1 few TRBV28 CASGSAAEAFF
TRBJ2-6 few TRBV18 CASSPLFEFGGANVLTF
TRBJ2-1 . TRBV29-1 CSVASLGGTRGRQFF
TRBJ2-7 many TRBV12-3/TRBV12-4 CASSQKDYEQYF
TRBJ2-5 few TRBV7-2 CASSLQLGQRRETQYF
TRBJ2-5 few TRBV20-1 CSAPGAGVQETQYF
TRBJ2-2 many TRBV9 CASSVGGGELFF
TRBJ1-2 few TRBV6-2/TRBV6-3 CASSYPGTGGAMVYGYTF
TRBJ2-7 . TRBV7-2 CASSLMGTGNYEQYF
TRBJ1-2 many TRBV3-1 CASSQSFAGDGYTF
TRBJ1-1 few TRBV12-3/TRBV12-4 CASSLGLGIGNTEAFF
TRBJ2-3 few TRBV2 CASRPPSGLDTQYF
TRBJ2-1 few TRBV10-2 CATRLAGGNNEQFF
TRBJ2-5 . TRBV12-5 CASGSHPQGLLGETQYF
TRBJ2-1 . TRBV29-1 CSVASGGHNEQFF
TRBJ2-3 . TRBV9 CASSVSPARNSGTDTQYF
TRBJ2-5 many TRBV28 CASSPGPSIGETQYF
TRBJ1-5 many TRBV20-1 CSARGGLGGSNQPQHF